Below, one T cell receptor beta chain is given with its context. These data are taken from a study of blood T cell repertoires in COVID-19. Between the trimmed V and J ends, which lost 3 bases and 5 bases, there was a span of 4 bases. The CDR3 contains 11 residues. Method: immunoSEQ multiplex PCR; TCRdb's copy keeps in-frame clones and lacks some. The sample has some 74,000 clones, more than 80% seen once. The sequenced sample was peripheral blood. The TCR originated in a woman older than 75 with active or convalescent COVID-19. The chain links TRBV12-3 or TRBV12-4 to TRBJ2-5; D uncertain. CDR3: CASSFGETQYF. Here the CDR3 DNA reads TGTGCCAGCAGTTTCGGGGAGACCCAGTACTTC.